Shown below are 21 T cell receptor beta chains from a single sample sequenced in a study of blood T cells in healthy people across ages. For the second PCR, which ran for 7 to 11 cycles, a sample-barcoded 5' primer and a J-beta primer mix were used. TCRdb independently ran MiXCR on the 5' RACE reads; one entry per CDR3 protein. Among roughly 800,000 distinct CDR3 sequences listed, 55% to 70% were seen once. What was sequenced was blood. The receptors stem from a man younger than 45 in good health.

The rearrangement links TRBV7-2 to TRBJ2-1; TRBD2 agrees at 8 bases. Losses at the gene ends were 2 bases for V and 7 bases for J; bases not matched to a gene: 4. The germline gives CDR1 SGHTA, CDR2 FQGNSA. This CDR3 is built from 14 residues. CDR3 bases: TGTGCCAGCAGCTTACGGGAGGGCCCGAATGAGCAGTTCTTC. The encoded protein is CASSLREGPNEQFF. Drawing the rest from reference TRBV7-2 and TRBJ2-1, the complete variable domain is GAGVSQSPSNKVTEKGKDVELRCDPISGHTALYWYRQSLGQGLEFLIYFQGNSAPDKSGLPSDRFSAERTGGSVSTLTIQRTQQEDSAVYLCASSLREGPNEQFFGPGTRLTVL.

V is TRBV20-1 and J is TRBJ2-7; 7 bases agree with TRBD1. This CDR3 spans 15 amino acids. V lost 3 bases to trimming and J lost 3 bases; unmatched junction nucleotides: 11. CDR1 and CDR2 from the germline V gene are DFQATT and SNEGSKA (reference sequence). This CDR3 reads CSASLLGQLSYEQYF. CDR3 DNA: TGCAGTGCTAGTCTTCTGGGACAGTTAAGCTACGAGCAGTACTTC.

The CDR3 sequence is CSAAGYMEETQYF. The CDR3 DNA is TGCAGTGCTGCAGGGTATATGGAAGAGACCCAGTACTTC. V usage is TRBV20-1 and J usage is TRBJ2-5; tentatively, D is TRBD1 (5 bases). Germline V lookup: CDR1 DFQATT, CDR2 SNEGSKA (reference sequence). The CDR3 is made up of 13 amino acids. Trimming stripped 5 bases from V and 3 bases from J, with 13 bases between.

The chain is built from TRBV29-1 and TRBJ2-5; D possibly matches TRBD1 or TRBD2 (6 bases each). The better agreement between TRBJ2-7 and the DNA end casts doubt on the J call. Germline V lookup: CDR1 SQVTM, CDR2 ANQGSEA. The CDR3 covers 14 residues. In DNA form, the CDR3 reads TGCAGCGTTGCGGGGAAATTGGGGGGCCGCGAGCAGTACTTC. It is translated as CSVAGKLGGREQYF.

V is TRBV28 and J is TRBJ2-1, with 8 positions matching TRBD2. Germline CDR1 MDHEN, CDR2 SYDVKM. The CDR3 loop spans 15 amino acids. The V gene end was trimmed by 7 bases and the J gene end by 6 bases; junction bases not matched to a gene: 11. The CDR3 reads CASMSGAGGSNEQFF. CDR3 DNA sequence: TGTGCCAGCATGTCTGGGGCGGGAGGTTCCAATGAGCAGTTCTTC.

The V and J genes are TRBV7-9 and TRBJ2-3; 10 bases align to TRBD1. The V and J ends lost 4 bases and 4 bases, in that order; junction bases with no gene match: 8. Germline V gene lookup returns CDR1 SEHNR and CDR2 FQNEAQ (reference sequence). The CDR3 is 16 amino acids. This chain's CDR3 is CASSSPGTGVADTQYF. For the CDR3, the DNA is TGTGCCAGCAGCTCCCCCGGGACAGGGGTTGCAGATACGCAGTATTTT.

The chain employs TRBV7-2 and TRBJ1-2; D call uncertain. V lost 5 bases to trimming and J lost 0 bases, with 13 bases between them. The germline V gene encodes CDR1 SGHTA and CDR2 FQGNSA. The CDR3 runs to 15 residues. In DNA, the CDR3 is TGTGCCAGCAGCGCAGCGGAGGGAGCTAACTATGGCTACACCTTC. This gives the protein CASSAAEGANYGYTF. Drawing the rest from reference TRBV7-2 and TRBJ1-2, the complete variable domain is GAGVSQSPSNKVTEKGKDVELRCDPISGHTALYWYRQSLGQGLEFLIYFQGNSAPDKSGLPSDRFSAERTGGSVSTLTIQRTQQEDSAVYLCASSAAEGANYGYTFGSGTRLTVV.

This chain links TRBV24-1 with TRBJ2-6; tentative D call: TRBD2 (6 bases). The CDR3 totals 16 residues. V was shortened by 6 bases and J by 2 bases, with 13 bases between the two germline ends. Germline V gives CDR1 KGHDR, CDR2 SFDVKD. The CDR3 DNA reads as TGTGCCACCAGTCGAGGTTGGGGGGCTGGGGCCAACGTCCTGACTTTC. It codes for CATSRGWGAGANVLTF.

The chain is built from TRBV20-1 and TRBJ2-1; 11 bases align to TRBD2. There are 15 residues in the CDR3. The V and J ends lost 6 bases and 3 bases, in that order; junction bases with no gene match: 7. CDR1 and CDR2 from the germline V gene are DFQATT and SNEGSKA (reference sequence). The CDR3 region is CSAPVGLAGYNEQFF. The DNA for the CDR3 is TGCAGTGCCCCCGTAGGACTAGCGGGCTACAATGAGCAGTTCTTC.

The V and J genes are TRBV15 and TRBJ2-6, with 9 bases matching TRBD1. J lost 4 bases, V lost 5 bases, and 12 bases had no gene match. CDR1 and CDR2 from the germline V gene are LNHNV and YYDKDF (reference sequence). There are 18 residues in the CDR3. CDR3 DNA sequence: TGTGCCACCAGCGGTATGCGGGACAGGGAGTACGGGGCCAACGTCCTGACTTTC. Encoded protein: CATSGMRDREYGANVLTF.

This chain connects TRBV10-1 to TRBJ2-3; 9 nucleotides align to TRBD1. V was pared by 0 bases and J by 11 bases, with 12 bases of the junction left unmatched. CDR3 length equals 16 residues. Germline V lookup: CDR1 WNHNN, CDR2 SYGVQD (reference sequence). The CDR3 loop reads CASSESGTGFNGGQYF. Written as DNA, the CDR3 is TGCGCCAGCAGTGAGTCGGGGACAGGGTTTAACGGCGGGCAGTATTTT.

The chain uses TRBV10-2 and TRBJ2-3; D gene ambiguous. The V and J ends lost 8 bases and 14 bases respectively, with 20 bases between them. Germline V gives CDR1 WSHSY, CDR2 SAAADI. The CDR3 runs to 12 residues. CDR3 nucleotides: TGCGCCAGCGGTGCCAACGGGCCCCTGGCGTATTTT. This gives the protein CASGANGPLAYF.

CDR3: CASSAGQGRGYTF. CDR3 coding DNA: TGTGCCAGCAGCGCGGGACAGGGTCGTGGCTACACCTTC. The chain combines TRBV27 with TRBJ1-2; 9 bases map to TRBD1. CDR3 length: 13 amino acids. J was trimmed by 7 bases and V by 6 bases; bases with no gene match: 6. Germline CDR1 is MNHEY and CDR2 is SMNVEV (reference sequence).

The CDR3 coding sequence is TGTGCCAGCAGCAATAATAGGTCCCTCCTGTCCCCAGAGACCCAGTACTTC. It codes for CASSNNRSLLSPETQYF. The chain links TRBV7-8 to TRBJ2-5; no firm D call. Germline V gene sequence: CDR1 SGHVS, CDR2 FQNEAQ. Between the trimmed V and J ends, which lost 5 bases and 4 bases, there was a span of 23 bases. CDR3 size: 17 residues. Complete variable domain (other parts from reference TRBV7-8 and TRBJ2-5): GAGVSQSPRYKVAKRGQDVALRCDPISGHVSLFWYQQALGQGPEFLTYFQNEAQLDKSGLPSDRFFAERPEGSVSTLKIQRTQQEDSAVYLCASSNNRSLLSPETQYFGPGTRLLVL.

This clonotype appeared many times. This chain connects TRBV4-2 to TRBJ2-1; TRBD2 aligns across 7 bases. CDR1 and CDR2 from the germline V gene are LGHNA and YNFKEQ. The junction had 13 bases not matched to a gene; V was cut back by 1 base and J by 7 bases. The CDR3 is made up of 17 amino acids. CDR3 region: CASSQGIGGSGSNEQFF. CDR3 nucleotides: TGTGCCAGCAGCCAAGGAATCGGCGGGAGCGGTTCAAATGAGCAGTTCTTC.

The V gene is TRBV4-1, the J gene TRBJ2-5; possibly TRBD2 for D (5 bases). The CDR3 spans 15 residues. Germline CDR1 MGHRA, CDR2 YSYEKL. Between the trimmed V and J ends, which lost 1 base and 4 bases, there was a span of 13 bases. CDR3 sequence (DNA): TGCGCCAGCAGCCAAGCCCCGGGGTCTGGAGAGACCCAGTACTTC. Translation: CASSQAPGSGETQYF.

This clonotype was counted a few times. This chain connects TRBV20-1 to TRBJ2-5; D might be TRBD2 (5 bases). This CDR3 is built from 13 residues. V dropped 1 base and J dropped 3 bases, with 9 bases sitting between them. Germline V CDR1 and CDR2: DFQATT, SNEGSKA (reference sequence). The CDR3 coding sequence is TGCAGTGCTAGAGCCGGGAATGAAGAGACCCAGTACTTC. It codes for CSARAGNEETQYF.

The chain couples TRBV7-2 to TRBJ2-5; D is undetermined. V lost 5 bases, J lost 2 bases, and 12 bases lay in between. CDR1 and CDR2 (germline): SGHTA, FQGNSA. The CDR3 runs to 14 residues. The CDR3 nucleotides read TGTGCCAGCAGCGTTTTCGGGCCGCAAGAGACCCAGTACTTC. This codes for CASSVFGPQETQYF.

This chain links TRBV29-1 with TRBJ2-6; tentative D call: TRBD1 (5 bases). Between the trimmed V and J ends, which lost 6 bases and 2 bases, there was a span of 11 bases. Per the germline V gene, CDR1 is SQVTM and CDR2 is ANQGSEA. This CDR3 has 14 residues. The CDR3 protein is CSVQNRTGANVLTF. CDR3 in DNA: TGCAGCGTCCAAAACAGGACTGGGGCCAACGTCCTGACTTTC.

The V gene is TRBV27, the J gene TRBJ2-7; 7 bases line up with TRBD2. Germline CDR1 and CDR2: MNHEY and SMNVEV (reference sequence). Unmatched junction bases numbered 12, after V lost 2 bases and J lost 2 bases. The CDR3 contains 17 residues. CDR3 sequence (DNA): TGTGCCAGCAGTTTACGGCAGGGCGGGAGTACTCCCTACGAGCAGTACTTC. This translates into CASSLRQGGSTPYEQYF.

The V gene is TRBV3-1, the J gene TRBJ1-1, with D maybe TRBD1 (5 bases). In germline, CDR1 is LGHDT, CDR2 YNNKEL (reference sequence). Trimming removed 3 bases from V and 4 bases from J, with 9 bases in between. The CDR3 extends over 13 amino acids. The DNA for the CDR3 is TGTGCCAGCAGCCAGGGGGAGGCCACTGAAGCTTTCTTT. As protein: CASSQGEATEAFF.